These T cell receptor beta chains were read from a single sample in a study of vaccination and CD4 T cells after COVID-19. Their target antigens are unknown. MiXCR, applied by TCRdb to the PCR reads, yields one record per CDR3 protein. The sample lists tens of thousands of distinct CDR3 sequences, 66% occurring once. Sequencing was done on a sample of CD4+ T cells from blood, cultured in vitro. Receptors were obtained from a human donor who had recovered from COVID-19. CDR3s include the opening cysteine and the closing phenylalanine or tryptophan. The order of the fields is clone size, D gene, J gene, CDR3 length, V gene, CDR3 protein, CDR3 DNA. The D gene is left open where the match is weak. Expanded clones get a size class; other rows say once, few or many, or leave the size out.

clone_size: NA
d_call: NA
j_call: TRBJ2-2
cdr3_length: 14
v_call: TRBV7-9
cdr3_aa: CASSSDRDTGELFF
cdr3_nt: TGTGCCAGCAGCTCCGACCGTGACACCGGGGAGCTGTTTTTT

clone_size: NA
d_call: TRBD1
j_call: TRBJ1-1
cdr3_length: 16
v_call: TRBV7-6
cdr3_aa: CASSLSGQGKSTEAFF
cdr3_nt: TGTGCCAGCAGCTTATCGGGACAGGGGAAGAGCACTGAAGCTTTCTTT

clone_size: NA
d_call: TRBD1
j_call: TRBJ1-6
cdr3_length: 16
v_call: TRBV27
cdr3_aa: CASRAGTGVYNSPLHF
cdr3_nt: TGTGCCAGCAGGGCCGGGACAGGGGTTTATAATTCACCCCTCCACTTT

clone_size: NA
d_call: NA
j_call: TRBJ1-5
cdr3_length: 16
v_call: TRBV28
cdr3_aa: CASSPARGKGNQPQHF
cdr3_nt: TGTGCCAGCAGTCCCGCCAGGGGAAAGGGCAATCAGCCCCAGCATTTT

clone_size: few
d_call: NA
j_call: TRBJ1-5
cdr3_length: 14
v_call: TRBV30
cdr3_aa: CAWSGIDVNQPQHF
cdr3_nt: TGTGCCTGGAGTGGAATAGATGTCAATCAGCCCCAGCATTTT

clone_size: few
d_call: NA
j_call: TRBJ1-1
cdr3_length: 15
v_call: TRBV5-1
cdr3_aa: CASQRAAQPPAEAFF
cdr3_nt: TGCGCCAGCCAAAGGGCGGCGCAGCCCCCCGCTGAAGCTTTCTTT

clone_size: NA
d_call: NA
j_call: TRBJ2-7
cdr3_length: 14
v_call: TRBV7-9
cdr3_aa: CASSPEASSYEQYF
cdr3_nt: TGTGCCAGCAGCCCCGAAGCCAGCTCCTACGAGCAGTACTTC

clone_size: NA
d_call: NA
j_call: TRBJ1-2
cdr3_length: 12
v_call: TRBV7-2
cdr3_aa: CASSVRGFGYTF
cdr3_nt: TGTGCCAGCAGCGTAAGGGGGTTTGGCTACACCTTC

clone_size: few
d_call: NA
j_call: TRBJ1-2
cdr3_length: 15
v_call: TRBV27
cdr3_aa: CASSLSFGGGYGYTF
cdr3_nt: TGTGCCAGCAGTTTATCGTTTGGGGGAGGGTATGGCTACACCTTC

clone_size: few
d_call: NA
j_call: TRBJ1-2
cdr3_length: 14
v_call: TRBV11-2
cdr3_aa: CASSLGRGDYGYTF
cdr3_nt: TGTGCCAGCAGCTTAGGGCGGGGGGACTATGGCTACACCTTC

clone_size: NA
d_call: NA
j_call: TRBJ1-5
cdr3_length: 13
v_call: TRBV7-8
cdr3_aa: CASSPDGGQPQHF
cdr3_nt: TGTGCCAGCAGCCCCGACGGGGGACAGCCCCAGCATTTT

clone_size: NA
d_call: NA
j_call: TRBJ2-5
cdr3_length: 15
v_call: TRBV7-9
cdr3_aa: CASSWPGPGGETQYF
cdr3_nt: TGTGCCAGCAGCTGGCCGGGACCCGGGGGAGAGACCCAGTACTTC

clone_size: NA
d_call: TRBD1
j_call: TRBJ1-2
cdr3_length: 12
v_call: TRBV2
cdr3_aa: CASSWDRGGYTF
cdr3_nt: TGTGCCAGCAGTTGGGACAGGGGTGGCTACACCTTC

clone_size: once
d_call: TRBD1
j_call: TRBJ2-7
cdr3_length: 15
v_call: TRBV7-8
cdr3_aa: CASSPTPDRAYEQYF
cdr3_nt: TGTGCCAGCAGCCCCACACCGGACAGGGCTTACGAGCAGTACTTC

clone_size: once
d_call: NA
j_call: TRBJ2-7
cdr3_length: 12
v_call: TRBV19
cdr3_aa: CASSNGLDEQYF
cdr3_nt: TGTGCCAGTAGCAACGGACTGGACGAGCAGTACTTC

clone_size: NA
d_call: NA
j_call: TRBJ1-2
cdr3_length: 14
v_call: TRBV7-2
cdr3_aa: CASSPSGNGYGYTF
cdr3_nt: TGTGCCAGCAGCCCCTCGGGGAACGGCTATGGCTACACCTTC

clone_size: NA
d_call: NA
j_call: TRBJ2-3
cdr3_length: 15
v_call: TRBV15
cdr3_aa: CATSRDDYPTDTQYF
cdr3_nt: TGTGCCACCAGCAGAGACGACTACCCCACAGATACGCAGTATTTT

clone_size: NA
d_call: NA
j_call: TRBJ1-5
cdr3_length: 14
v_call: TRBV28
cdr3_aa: CASSLYAFNQPQHF
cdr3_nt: TGTGCCAGCAGTTTATATGCCTTCAATCAGCCCCAGCATTTT

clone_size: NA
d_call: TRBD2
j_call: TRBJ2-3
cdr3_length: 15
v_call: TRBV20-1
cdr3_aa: CSAPLRAGVSDTQYF
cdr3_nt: TGCAGTGCCCCCCTAAGAGCGGGAGTTTCAGATACGCAGTATTTT

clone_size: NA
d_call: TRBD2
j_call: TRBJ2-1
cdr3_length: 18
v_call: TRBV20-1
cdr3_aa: CSARGEREGESSYNEQFF
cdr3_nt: TGCAGTGCTCGGGGGGAGCGGGAGGGCGAGAGCTCCTACAATGAGCAGTTCTTC

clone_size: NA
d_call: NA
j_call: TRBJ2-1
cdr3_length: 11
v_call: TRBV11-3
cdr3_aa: CASSLGVEQFF
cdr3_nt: TGTGCCAGCAGCCTGGGGGTTGAGCAGTTCTTC

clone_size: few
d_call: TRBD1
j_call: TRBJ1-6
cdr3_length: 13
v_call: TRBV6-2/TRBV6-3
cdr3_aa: CASRRGLNSPLHF
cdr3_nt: TGTGCCAGCAGAAGGGGGCTTAATTCACCCCTCCACTTT

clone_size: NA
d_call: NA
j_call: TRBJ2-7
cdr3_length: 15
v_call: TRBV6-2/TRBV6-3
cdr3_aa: CASRSPPGHSYEQYF
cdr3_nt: TGTGCCAGCAGGTCTCCCCCGGGGCACTCCTACGAGCAGTACTTC

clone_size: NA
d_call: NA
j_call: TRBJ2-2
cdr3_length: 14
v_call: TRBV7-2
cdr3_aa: CASSLDGESGELFF
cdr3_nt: TGTGCCAGCAGCTTAGACGGGGAATCGGGGGAGCTGTTTTTT

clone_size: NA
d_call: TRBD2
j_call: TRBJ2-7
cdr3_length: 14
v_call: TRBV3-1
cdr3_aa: CASSRLAGGIEQYF
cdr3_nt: TGTGCCAGCAGTCGACTAGCGGGGGGAATTGAGCAGTACTTC

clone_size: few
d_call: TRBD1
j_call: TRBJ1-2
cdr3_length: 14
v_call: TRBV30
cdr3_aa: CAWIQDRLGSGYTF
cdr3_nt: TGTGCCTGGATCCAGGACAGGTTAGGTAGTGGCTACACCTTC

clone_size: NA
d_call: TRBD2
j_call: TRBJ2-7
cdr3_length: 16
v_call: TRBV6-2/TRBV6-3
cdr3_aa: CASSSQREGNSYEQYF
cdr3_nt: TGTGCCAGCAGTTCCCAGCGGGAGGGAAATTCCTACGAGCAGTACTTC

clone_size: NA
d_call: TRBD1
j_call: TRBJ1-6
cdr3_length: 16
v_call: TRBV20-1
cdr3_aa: CSARDPRDSYNSPLHF
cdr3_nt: TGCAGTGCTAGAGATCCGCGGGACAGCTATAATTCACCCCTCCACTTT

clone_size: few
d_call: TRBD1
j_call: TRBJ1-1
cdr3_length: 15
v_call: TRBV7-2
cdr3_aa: CASSLYQGANTEAFF
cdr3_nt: TGTGCCAGCAGCTTATATCAGGGGGCAAACACTGAAGCTTTCTTT

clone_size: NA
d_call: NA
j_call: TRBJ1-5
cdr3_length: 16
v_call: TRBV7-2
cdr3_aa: CASSLAPWGGNQPQHF
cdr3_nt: TGTGCCAGCAGCTTAGCGCCCTGGGGGGGCAATCAGCCCCAGCATTTT

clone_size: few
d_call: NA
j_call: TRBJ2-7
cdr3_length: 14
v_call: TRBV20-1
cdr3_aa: CSARADSGAYEQYF
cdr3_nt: TGCAGTGCTAGAGCGGATAGTGGAGCCTACGAGCAGTACTTC

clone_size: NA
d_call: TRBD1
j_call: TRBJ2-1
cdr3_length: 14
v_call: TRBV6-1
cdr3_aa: CASRTGGATNEQFF
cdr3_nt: TGTGCCAGCAGAACAGGGGGCGCGACCAATGAGCAGTTCTTC

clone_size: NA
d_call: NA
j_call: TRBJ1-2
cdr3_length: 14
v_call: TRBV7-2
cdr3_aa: CASSRRGPLVGYTF
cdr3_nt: TGTGCCAGCAGCCGCCGGGGGCCCCTCGTTGGCTACACCTTC

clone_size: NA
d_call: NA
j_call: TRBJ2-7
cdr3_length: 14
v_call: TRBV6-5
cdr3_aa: CASSYVPTTHEQYF
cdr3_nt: TGTGCCAGCAGTTACGTTCCGACGACCCACGAGCAGTACTTC

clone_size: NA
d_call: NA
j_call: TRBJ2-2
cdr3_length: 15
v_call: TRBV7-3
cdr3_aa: CASSLSGGHTGELFF
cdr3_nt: TGTGCCAGCAGCCTGTCCGGGGGGCACACCGGGGAGCTGTTTTTT

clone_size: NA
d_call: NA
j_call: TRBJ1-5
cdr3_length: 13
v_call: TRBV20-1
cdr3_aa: CSARGGVSQPQHF
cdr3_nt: TGCAGTGCTAGGGGTGGGGTCAGCCAGCCCCAGCATTTT

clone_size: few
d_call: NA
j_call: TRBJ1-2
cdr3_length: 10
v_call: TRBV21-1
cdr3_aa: CASPRLGYTF
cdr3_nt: TGTGCCAGCCCACGTCTCGGCTACACCTTC

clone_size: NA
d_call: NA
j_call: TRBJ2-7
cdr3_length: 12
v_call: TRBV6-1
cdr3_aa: CASGGGRYEQYF
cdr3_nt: TGTGCCAGTGGGGGCGGGCGTTACGAGCAGTACTTC

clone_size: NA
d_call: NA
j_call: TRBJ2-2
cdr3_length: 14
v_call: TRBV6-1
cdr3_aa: CASSENRGGGELFF
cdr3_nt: TGTGCCAGCAGTGAAAACAGGGGAGGCGGGGAGCTGTTTTTT

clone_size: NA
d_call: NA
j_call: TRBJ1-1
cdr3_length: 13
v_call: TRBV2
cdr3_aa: CASSALLNTEAFF
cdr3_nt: TGTGCCAGCAGTGCCTTGCTTAACACTGAAGCTTTCTTT

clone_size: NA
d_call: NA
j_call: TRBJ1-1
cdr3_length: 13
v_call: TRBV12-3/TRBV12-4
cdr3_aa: CASSSIAGVEAFF
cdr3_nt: TGTGCCAGCAGTTCCATAGCCGGGGTAGAAGCTTTCTTT

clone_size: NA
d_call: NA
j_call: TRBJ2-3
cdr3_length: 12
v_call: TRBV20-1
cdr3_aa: CSGLASTDTQYF
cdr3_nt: TGCAGTGGGTTGGCCTCCACAGATACGCAGTATTTT

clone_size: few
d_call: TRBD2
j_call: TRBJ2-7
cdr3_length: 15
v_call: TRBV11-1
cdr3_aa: CASSLVGSGNYEQYF
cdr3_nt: TGTGCCAGCAGCTTAGTTGGTAGCGGGAACTACGAGCAGTACTTC

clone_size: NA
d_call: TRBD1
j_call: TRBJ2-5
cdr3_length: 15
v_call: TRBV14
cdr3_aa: CASSHFGQGFETQYF
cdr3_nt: TGTGCCAGCAGCCACTTTGGACAGGGATTCGAGACCCAGTACTTC

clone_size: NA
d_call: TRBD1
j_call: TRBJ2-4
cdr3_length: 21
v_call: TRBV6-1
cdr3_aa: CASSEPGPHKTGGEAKNIQYF
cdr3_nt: TGTGCCAGCAGTGAACCAGGTCCTCACAAGACAGGGGGCGAAGCCAAAAACATTCAGTACTTC

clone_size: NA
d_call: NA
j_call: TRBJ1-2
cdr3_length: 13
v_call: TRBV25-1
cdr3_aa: CASSEDNRGGYTF
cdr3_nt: TGTGCCAGCAGTGAAGATAATAGGGGCGGCTACACCTTC

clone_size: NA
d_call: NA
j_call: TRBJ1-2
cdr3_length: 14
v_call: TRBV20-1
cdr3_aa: CSARGAGPNYGYTF
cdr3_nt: TGCAGTGCTAGAGGCGCAGGGCCAAACTATGGCTACACCTTC

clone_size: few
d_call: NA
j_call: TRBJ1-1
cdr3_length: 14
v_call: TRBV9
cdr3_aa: CASSGTVMNTEAFF
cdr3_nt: TGTGCCAGCAGCGGGACTGTAATGAACACTGAAGCTTTCTTT

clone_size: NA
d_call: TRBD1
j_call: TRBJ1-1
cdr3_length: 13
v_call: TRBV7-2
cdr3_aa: CASSMAGGTEAFF
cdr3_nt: TGTGCCAGCAGCATGGCAGGGGGAACTGAAGCTTTCTTT

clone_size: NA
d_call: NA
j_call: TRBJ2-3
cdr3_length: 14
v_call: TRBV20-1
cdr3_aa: CSARGDTNTDTQYF
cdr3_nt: TGCAGTGCTAGAGGCGACACAAACACAGATACGCAGTATTTT

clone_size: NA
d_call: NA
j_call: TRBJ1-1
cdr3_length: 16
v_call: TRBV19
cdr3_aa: CASSSTGLPPNTEAFF
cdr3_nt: TGTGCCAGTAGTTCAACAGGGCTACCTCCGAACACTGAAGCTTTCTTT

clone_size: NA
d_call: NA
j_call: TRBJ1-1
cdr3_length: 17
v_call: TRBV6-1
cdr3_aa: CASSTSLGRRGGTEAFF
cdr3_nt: TGTGCCAGCAGTACCTCCCTGGGGAGGAGGGGAGGCACTGAAGCTTTCTTT

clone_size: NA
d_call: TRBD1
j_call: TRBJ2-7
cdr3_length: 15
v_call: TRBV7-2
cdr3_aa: CASSLSRGQAYEQYF
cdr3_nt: TGTGCCAGCAGCTTGTCCCGTGGACAGGCCTACGAGCAGTACTTC